The 29 T cell receptor beta chains presented below share a single source sample, sequenced in a study of cytomegalovirus exposure and HLA in healthy donors. The PCR made use of 60 Vbeta and 13 Jbeta primers. Libraries were prepared by immunoSEQ multiplex PCR; TCRdb keeps only in-frame clonotypes and omits some of them. The table lists 150,000 to 200,000 clones, 65% to 85% of them singletons. Sample: PBMCs. These receptors were collected from a male donor in good health and CMV-seropositive.

The rearrangement links TRBV7-9 to TRBJ2-7; TRBD2 might be the D (7 bases). CDR3 length: 14 residues. Per the germline V gene, CDR1 is SEHNR and CDR2 is FQNEAQ (reference sequence). Trimming stripped 7 bases from V and 9 bases from J, with 22 bases between. For the CDR3, the DNA is TGTGCCAGCACCAAAGGGGGGGCCGGGTTATGGCAGTACTTC. This encodes CASTKGGAGLWQYF.

The rearrangement links TRBV5-1 to TRBJ1-6; no definite D call. Trimming took off 0 bases at V and 0 bases at J, with 16 bases between the two ends. The CDR3 spans 19 residues. Germline CDR1 is SGHRS and CDR2 is YFSETQ. This CDR3 reads CASSLDDKRRSSYNSPLHF. The CDR3 DNA sequence: TGCGCCAGCAGCTTGGACGATAAGCGGCGGAGCTCCTATAATTCACCCCTCCACTTT.

The rearrangement uses TRBV30 and TRBJ1-2; no definite D call. V shed 2 bases and J shed 4 bases, with 8 bases lying between them. This CDR3 contains 12 residues. Germline V CDR1 and CDR2: GTSNPN, SVGIG (reference sequence). CDR3 sequence: CAWSSGVYGYTF. For the CDR3, the DNA is TGTGCCTGGAGTTCCGGTGTCTATGGCTACACCTTC.

This CDR3 reads CASRRGTGTEAFF. The CDR3 nucleotides are TGTGCCAGCAGGCGGGGAACCGGGACTGAAGCTTTCTTT. The V call is TRBV6-6, the J call TRBJ1-1; D call uncertain. The CDR3 loop spans 13 amino acids. V lost 6 bases and J lost 5, with 13 bases in between. Germline assignment: CDR1 MNHNY and CDR2 SVGAGI (reference sequence).

This clone showed up just once. The rearrangement joins TRBV9 to TRBJ2-7; 7 bases are shared with TRBD2. Looked up from germline, CDR1 is SGDLS and CDR2 is YYNGEE. V lost 3 bases to trimming and J lost 2 bases; unmatched junction nucleotides: 14. This CDR3 comprises 17 residues. The CDR3 sequence is CASSAYDLEAGAYEQYF. The CDR3 DNA reads as TGTGCCAGCAGCGCATATGATTTAGAGGCGGGAGCCTACGAGCAGTACTTC.

V usage is TRBV13 and J usage is TRBJ2-7, with D possibly TRBD1 on 7 matching bases. Germline V gene sequence: CDR1 PRHDT, CDR2 FYEKMQ (reference sequence). Trimming removed 0 bases at V and 7 bases at J, with 13 bases between. This CDR3 is built from 14 residues. The CDR3 spells CASSLGTGRREQYF. The DNA for the CDR3 is TGTGCCAGCAGCTTAGGGACAGGGAGGAGGGAGCAGTACTTC.

The CDR3 DNA reads TGTGCCAGCAGCTCAATCGGGGAGGCGGATTTAGAGACCCAGTACTTC. The encoded protein is CASSSIGEADLETQYF. This chain connects TRBV5-6 to TRBJ2-5, with D possibly matching TRBD2 (6 bases). The V end was cut by 3 bases, the J end by 4 bases, with 19 bases between. This CDR3 is built from 16 residues. The germline V gene encodes CDR1 SGHDT and CDR2 YYEEEE.

The chain recombines TRBV28 with TRBJ1-1; tentative D call: TRBD1 (6 bases). The CDR3 is made up of 14 amino acids. Germline CDR1 reads MDHEN; CDR2 reads SYDVKM. The V end was cut by 0 bases, the J end by 5 bases, with 10 bases between. The DNA of the CDR3 is TGTGCCAGCAGTTTATGGGGGGCCAGGACTGAAGCTTTCTTT. It is translated as CASSLWGARTEAFF. Combining the CDR3 with reference TRBV28 and TRBJ1-1 gives the whole variable domain DVKVTQSSRYLVKRTGEKVFLECVQDMDHENMFWYRQDPGLGLRLIYFSYDVKMKEKGDIPEGYSVSREKKERFSLILESASTNQTSMYLCASSLWGARTEAFFGQGTRLTVV.

The CDR3 is CASSPPDRSTIYNEQFF. DNA of the CDR3: TGTGCCAGCTCACCACCCGACAGATCTACGATCTACAATGAGCAGTTCTTC. The chain couples TRBV18 to TRBJ2-1; D possibly corresponds to TRBD1 (5 bases). CDR1 is KGHSH and CDR2 is LQKENI in the germline V gene. Trimming removed 0 bases from V and 3 bases from J, with 15 bases in between. CDR3 length: 17 residues.

This chain connects TRBV5-6 to TRBJ2-7, with 9 bases fitting TRBD1. Unmatched junction bases numbered 3, after V lost 3 bases and J lost 2 bases. The CDR3 runs to 14 residues. Per germline, CDR1 SGHDT and CDR2 YYEEEE. This CDR3 reads CASSYGQGTYEQYF. In nucleotides, the CDR3 is TGTGCCAGCAGCTATGGACAGGGGACCTACGAGCAGTACTTC.

This chain links TRBV29-1 with TRBJ2-1; 10 bases agree with TRBD2. Germline V gene data show CDR1 as SQVTM and CDR2 as ANQGSEA. Germline trimming cut 2 bases from V and 3 bases from J; bases unmatched to any gene: 10. CDR3 length: 17 amino acids. CDR3 sequence reads: CSVERLAGVGGYNEQFF. The CDR3 DNA follows: TGCAGCGTTGAAAGGCTAGCGGGAGTCGGGGGCTACAATGAGCAGTTCTTC.

V gene TRBV5-1 combines with J gene TRBJ2-5, with 11 positions matching TRBD1. V shed 0 bases and J 1 base; nucleotides not matched to a gene: 2. Germline lookup yields CDR1 SGHRS and CDR2 YFSETQ. The CDR3 extends over 16 amino acids. The CDR3: CASSLAGTGGQETQYF. In DNA, the CDR3 is TGCGCCAGCAGCTTGGCTGGGACAGGGGGCCAAGAGACCCAGTACTTC.

The chain has TRBV10-1 and TRBJ2-3; D remains unclear. This CDR3 comprises 11 residues. Looked up from germline, CDR1 is WNHNN and CDR2 is SYGVQD (reference sequence). V was clipped by 10 bases and J by 0 bases, with 5 bases between them. In nucleotides, the CDR3 is TGCGCCACCGTTAGCACAGATACGCAGTATTTT. Residues: CATVSTDTQYF.

This clone was picked up a small number of times. The CDR3 sequence is CASSRGGDSNQPQHF. For the CDR3, the DNA is TGTGCCAGCAGCCGGGGGGGGGATAGCAATCAGCCCCAGCATTTT. This sequence joins TRBV28 and TRBJ1-5; D possibly corresponds to TRBD1 (5 bases). The V end was cut by 6 bases, the J end by 0 bases, with 12 bases between. CDR1 and CDR2 from the germline V gene are MDHEN and SYDVKM. This CDR3 contains 15 residues.

This clone was detected a few times. V usage is TRBV27 and J usage is TRBJ2-7; 9 positions match TRBD1. The junction had 12 bases not matched to a gene; V was cut back by 5 bases and J by 7 bases. CDR3 length equals 15 residues. The V gene's germline CDR1 is MNHEY and CDR2 SMNVEV (reference sequence). The CDR3 bases are TGTGCCAGCAGTCCTCCCCCGGACAGGGGTCAGGAGCAGTACTTC. This translates into CASSPPPDRGQEQYF.

The chain employs TRBV7-8 and TRBJ1-2; 9 bases are shared with TRBD1. The CDR3 has 15 residues. V gave up 5 bases and J gave up 4 bases; unmatched junction bases: 8. Germline values: CDR1 SGHVS, CDR2 FQNEAQ. CDR3 in amino acids: CASSAYRGQVYGYTF. CDR3 coding DNA: TGTGCCAGCAGCGCATACAGGGGGCAAGTCTATGGCTACACCTTC.

CDR3 sequence reads: CAWSTPPGQLSSYNSPLHF. The DNA for the CDR3 is TGTGCCTGGAGTACCCCCCCGGGACAGCTGAGCTCCTATAATTCACCCCTCCACTTT. The J gene is TRBJ1-6, the V gene TRBV30, with 7 bases aligning to TRBD1. The CDR3 loop spans 19 amino acids. Unmatched junction bases numbered 13, after V lost 2 bases and J lost 0 bases. CDR1 and CDR2 from the germline V gene are GTSNPN and SVGIG (reference sequence).

V usage is TRBV4-1 and J usage is TRBJ2-2, with 10 bases identical to TRBD2. V lost 2 bases, J lost 5 bases, and 8 bases stayed unmatched. The CDR3 sequence is 17 residues long. Per germline, CDR1 MGHRA and CDR2 YSYEKL. As DNA, the CDR3 is TGCGCCAGCAGCCAAAGTCCAGCGGGAGGGCCGACCGGGGAGCTGTTTTTT. Residues: CASSQSPAGGPTGELFF.

The V gene is TRBV10-3, the J gene TRBJ2-3; weak D call: TRBD2 (5 bases). This CDR3 region has 16 residues. Per the germline V gene, CDR1 is ENHRY and CDR2 is SYGVKD. Trimming cost V 8 bases and J 0 bases, with 18 bases left between them. The CDR3 region is CAISAKGRTSTDTQYF. The CDR3 nucleotides read TGTGCCATCTCAGCCAAAGGACGGACTAGCACAGATACGCAGTATTTT.

The chain couples TRBV28 to TRBJ2-7; a possible D gene is TRBD2 (6 bases). V lost 7 bases and J 2 bases, leaving 15 bases between the germline ends. This CDR3 has 14 residues. Germline V lookup: CDR1 MDHEN, CDR2 SYDVKM. The CDR3 DNA reads as TGTGCCAGCACCCCCCGGAGGGCGCCCTACGAGCAGTACTTC. Residues: CASTPRRAPYEQYF.

The chain has TRBV9 and TRBJ2-6; tentative D call: TRBD1 (5 bases). Germline V gives CDR1 SGDLS, CDR2 YYNGEE. CDR3 size: 16 residues. Trimming pared 5 bases from V and 5 bases from J, leaving 17 bases between. The CDR3 here is CASRDSEGVRANVLTF. The CDR3 region has the DNA TGTGCCAGCAGAGATAGTGAAGGGGTCCGGGCCAACGTCCTGACTTTC.

This clone was counted a single time. The chain carries TRBV5-6 and TRBJ2-1, with 11 bases lining up with TRBD2. V gave up 1 base and J gave up 10 bases; unmatched junction bases: 7. The CDR3 runs to 15 residues. CDR1 and CDR2 (germline): SGHDT, YYEEEE. The CDR3 nucleotides read TGTGCCAGCAGCTTGATTAGCGGGAGGGTTAAGGAGCAGTTCTTC. It is translated as CASSLISGRVKEQFF. Based on the CDR3 plus reference TRBV5-6 and TRBJ2-1, the full variable domain is DAGVTQSPTHLIKTRGQQVTLRCSPKSGHDTVSWYQQALGQGPQFIFQYYEEEERQRGNFPDRFSGHQFPNYSSELNVNALLLGDSALYLCASSLISGRVKEQFFGPGTRLTVL.

The chain is built from TRBV7-2 and TRBJ1-4; 7 bases align to TRBD1. The CDR3 spans 16 residues. CDR1 SGHTA and CDR2 FQGNSA come from the germline V gene. V was clipped by 4 bases and J by 4 bases; unmatched bases: 9. Written as DNA, the CDR3 is TGTGCCAGCAGCTACCACTCCGGGACAGTTAATGAAAAACTGTTTTTT. This sequence encodes CASSYHSGTVNEKLFF.

The chain links TRBV2 to TRBJ1-1; 7 bases fit TRBD1. Unmatched junction bases numbered 8, after V lost 6 bases and J lost 4 bases. The CDR3 is 14 amino acids. Germline-derived CDR1 and CDR2 are SNHLY and FYNNEI. For the CDR3, the DNA is TGTGCCAGCAGGGTACAGGGGCCGAGCACTGAAGCTTTCTTT. Its protein product is CASRVQGPSTEAFF.

V usage is TRBV5-1 and J usage is TRBJ2-7, with 8 bases aligning to TRBD1. V shed 2 bases and J 7 bases; nucleotides not matched to a gene: 5. There are 13 residues in the CDR3. The germline CDR1 and CDR2 sequences are SGHRS and YFSETQ. CDR3 sequence: CASSLGQGGEQYF. The CDR3 bases are TGCGCCAGCAGCTTAGGACAGGGTGGGGAGCAGTACTTC.

This chain connects TRBV30 to TRBJ2-7; perhaps TRBD1 as D (6 bases). V shed 8 bases and J shed 3 bases, with 20 bases lying between them. CDR1 and CDR2 from the germline V gene are GTSNPN and SVGIG (reference sequence). This CDR3 is 14 amino acids long. CDR3 DNA: TGTGCCCTGACTCTAGGGGGTACTGTCTACGAGCAGTACTTC. Translated: CALTLGGTVYEQYF. Complete variable domain (other parts from reference TRBV30 and TRBJ2-7): SQTIHQWPATLVQPVGSPLSLECTVEGTSNPNLYWYRQAAGRGLQLLFYSVGIGQISSEVPQNLSASRPQDRQFILSSKKLLLSDSGFYLCALTLGGTVYEQYFGPGTRLTVT.

J is TRBJ1-2 and V is TRBV5-4; no clear D gene. Germline CDR1 reads SGHNT; CDR2 reads YYREEE (reference sequence). V lost 4 bases to trimming and J lost 4 bases, with 14 bases between them. The CDR3 is 14 residues long. CDR3 amino acids: CASSQAIGSYGYTF. The CDR3 DNA reads TGTGCCAGCAGCCAAGCGATAGGGAGCTATGGCTACACCTTC.

The CDR3 here is CASSLATSGSYNEQFF. CDR3 in DNA: TGTGCCAGCAGCTTAGCGACTAGCGGGTCTTACAATGAGCAGTTCTTC. V gene TRBV7-2 combines with J gene TRBJ2-1, with TRBD2 matching 10 bases. The CDR3 is 16 amino acids. CDR1 and CDR2 from the germline V gene are SGHTA and FQGNSA. The trim removed 0 bases at V and 4 bases at J, leaving 3 bases unmatched.

In this sample, this clone turned up a few times. The rearrangement links TRBV7-9 to TRBJ1-6; 7 nucleotides agree with TRBD1. This CDR3 contains 14 residues. The V and J ends lost 6 bases and 6 bases, in that order; junction bases with no gene match: 5. Germline V gives CDR1 SEHNR, CDR2 FQNEAQ (reference sequence). CDR3 in DNA: TGTGCCAGCAGGAAAGACAGGGTTAATTCACCCCTCCACTTT. Protein sequence: CASRKDRVNSPLHF.